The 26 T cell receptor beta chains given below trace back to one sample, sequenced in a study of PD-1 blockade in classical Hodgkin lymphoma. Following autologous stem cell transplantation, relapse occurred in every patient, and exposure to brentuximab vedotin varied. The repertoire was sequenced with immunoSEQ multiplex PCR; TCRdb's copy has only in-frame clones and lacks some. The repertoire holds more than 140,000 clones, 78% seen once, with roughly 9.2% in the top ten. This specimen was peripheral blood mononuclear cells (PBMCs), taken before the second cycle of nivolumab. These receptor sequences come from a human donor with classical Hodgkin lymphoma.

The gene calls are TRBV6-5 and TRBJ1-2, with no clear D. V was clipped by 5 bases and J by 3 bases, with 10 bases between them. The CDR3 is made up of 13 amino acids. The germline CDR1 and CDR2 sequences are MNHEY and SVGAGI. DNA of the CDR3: TGTGCCAGCAGTCCCGACCGGGACTATGGCTACACCTTC. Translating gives CASSPDRDYGYTF.

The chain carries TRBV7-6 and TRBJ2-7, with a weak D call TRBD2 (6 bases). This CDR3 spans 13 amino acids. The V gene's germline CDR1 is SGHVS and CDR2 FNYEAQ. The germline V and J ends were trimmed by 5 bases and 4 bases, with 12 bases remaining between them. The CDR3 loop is CASSREIWYEQYF. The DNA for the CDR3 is TGTGCCAGCAGCCGGGAGATCTGGTACGAGCAGTACTTC.

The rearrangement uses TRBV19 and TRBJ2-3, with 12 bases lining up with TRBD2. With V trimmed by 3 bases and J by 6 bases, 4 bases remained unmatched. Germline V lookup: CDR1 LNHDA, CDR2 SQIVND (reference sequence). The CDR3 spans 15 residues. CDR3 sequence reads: CASSMTSGSSDTQYF. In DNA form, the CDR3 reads TGTGCCAGTAGTATGACTAGCGGGAGTTCTGATACGCAGTATTTT.

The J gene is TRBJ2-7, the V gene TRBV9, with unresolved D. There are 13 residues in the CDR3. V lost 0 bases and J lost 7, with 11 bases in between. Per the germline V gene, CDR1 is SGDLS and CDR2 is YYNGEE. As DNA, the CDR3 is TGTGCCAGCAGCGTAGGGTCTGGCTGGGAGCAGTACTTC. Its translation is CASSVGSGWEQYF.

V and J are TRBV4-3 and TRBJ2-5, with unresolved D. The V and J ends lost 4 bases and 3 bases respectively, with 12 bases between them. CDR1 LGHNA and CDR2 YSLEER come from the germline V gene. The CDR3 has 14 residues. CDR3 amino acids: CASSPTLSEETQYF. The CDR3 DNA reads TGCGCCAGCAGCCCTACCTTATCGGAAGAGACCCAGTACTTC.

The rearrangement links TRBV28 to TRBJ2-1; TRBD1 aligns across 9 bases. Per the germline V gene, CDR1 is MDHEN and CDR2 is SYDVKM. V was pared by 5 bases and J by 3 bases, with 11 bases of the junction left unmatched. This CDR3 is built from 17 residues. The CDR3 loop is CASSPKKGQGFYNEQFF. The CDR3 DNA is TGTGCCAGCAGTCCGAAAAAAGGACAGGGGTTCTACAATGAGCAGTTCTTC. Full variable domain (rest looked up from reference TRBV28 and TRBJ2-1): DVKVTQSSRYLVKRTGEKVFLECVQDMDHENMFWYRQDPGLGLRLIYFSYDVKMKEKGDIPEGYSVSREKKERFSLILESASTNQTSMYLCASSPKKGQGFYNEQFFGPGTRLTVL.

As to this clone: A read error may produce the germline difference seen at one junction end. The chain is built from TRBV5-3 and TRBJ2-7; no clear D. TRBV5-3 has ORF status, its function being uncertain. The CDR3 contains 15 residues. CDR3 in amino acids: CASSLSSPSYYEQYF. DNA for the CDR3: TGTGCCAGCAGCTTGAGTTCTCCCAGTTACTACGAGCAGTACTTC.

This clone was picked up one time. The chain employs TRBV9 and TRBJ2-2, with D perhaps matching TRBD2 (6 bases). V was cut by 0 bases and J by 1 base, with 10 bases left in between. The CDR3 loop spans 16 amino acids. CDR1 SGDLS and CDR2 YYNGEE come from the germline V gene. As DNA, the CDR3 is TGTGCCAGCAGCGTAGTGGGTAGCGGGAACACCGGGGAGCTGTTTTTT. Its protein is CASSVVGSGNTGELFF.

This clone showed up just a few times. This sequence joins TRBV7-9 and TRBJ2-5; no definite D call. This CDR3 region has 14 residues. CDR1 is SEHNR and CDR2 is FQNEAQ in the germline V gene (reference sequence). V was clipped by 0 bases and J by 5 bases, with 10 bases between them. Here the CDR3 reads CASSLALAWETQYF. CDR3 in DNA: TGTGCCAGCAGCTTAGCCTTGGCCTGGGAGACCCAGTACTTC. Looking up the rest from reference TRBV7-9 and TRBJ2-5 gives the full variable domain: DTGVSQNPRHKITKRGQNVTFRCDPISEHNRLYWYRQTLGQGPEFLTYFQNEAQLEKSRLLSDRFSAERPKGSFSTLEIQRTEQGDSAMYLCASSLALAWETQYFGPGTRLLVL.

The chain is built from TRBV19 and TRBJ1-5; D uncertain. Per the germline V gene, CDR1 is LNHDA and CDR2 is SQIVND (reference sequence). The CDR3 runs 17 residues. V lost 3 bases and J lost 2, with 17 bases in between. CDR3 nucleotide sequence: TGTGCCAGTAGTATGTCGGACCCGAGGGTCCGCAATCAGCCCCAGCATTTT. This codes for CASSMSDPRVRNQPQHF.

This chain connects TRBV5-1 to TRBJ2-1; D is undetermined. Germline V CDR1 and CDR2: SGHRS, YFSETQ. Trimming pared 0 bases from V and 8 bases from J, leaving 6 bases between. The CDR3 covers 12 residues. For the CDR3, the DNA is TGCGCCAGCAGCTTGGGATCGTATGAGCAGTTCTTC. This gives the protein CASSLGSYEQFF.

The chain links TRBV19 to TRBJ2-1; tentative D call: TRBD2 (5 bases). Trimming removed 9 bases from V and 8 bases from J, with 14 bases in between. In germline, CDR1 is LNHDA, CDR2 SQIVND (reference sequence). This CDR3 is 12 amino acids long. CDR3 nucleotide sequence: TGTGCCAGCAATCTAGGGAGCGATGAGCAGTTCTTC. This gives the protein CASNLGSDEQFF. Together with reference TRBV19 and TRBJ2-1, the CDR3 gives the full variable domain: DGGITQSPKYLFRKEGQNVTLSCEQNLNHDAMYWYRQDPGQGLRLIYYSQIVNDFQKGDIAEGYSVSREKKESFPLTVTSAQKNPTAFYLCASNLGSDEQFFGPGTRLTVL.

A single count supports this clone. In DNA form, the CDR3 reads TGCGCCAGCAGTCAATCGGTAGAGGGTGGTGCCTACTACGAGCAGTACTTC. It translates to CASSQSVEGGAYYEQYF. The chain employs TRBV23-1 and TRBJ2-7, with D perhaps matching TRBD2 (5 bases). TRBV23-1 is placed among ORFs of uncertain function. The V gene lost 0 bases and the J gene lost 3 bases, with 18 bases spanning the gap. CDR3 size: 17 residues.

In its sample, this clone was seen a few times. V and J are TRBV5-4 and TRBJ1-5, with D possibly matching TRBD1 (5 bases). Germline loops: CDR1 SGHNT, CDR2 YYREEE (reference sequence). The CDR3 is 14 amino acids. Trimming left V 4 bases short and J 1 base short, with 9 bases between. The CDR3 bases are TGTGCCAGCAGCACGGGACTGAGCAATCAGCCCCAGCATTTT. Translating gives CASSTGLSNQPQHF.

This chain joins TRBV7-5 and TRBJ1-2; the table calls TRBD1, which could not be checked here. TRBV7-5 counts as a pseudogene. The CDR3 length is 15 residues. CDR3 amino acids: CARSTTGGEYYGYTF. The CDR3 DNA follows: TGTGCCAGAAGCACGACAGGGGGCGAATACTATGGCTACACCTTC.

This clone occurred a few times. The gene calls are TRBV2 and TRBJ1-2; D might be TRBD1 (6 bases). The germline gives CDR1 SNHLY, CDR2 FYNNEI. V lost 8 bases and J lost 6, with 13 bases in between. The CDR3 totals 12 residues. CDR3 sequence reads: CASSGVPDGYTF. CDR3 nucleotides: TGTGCCAGCTCAGGGGTACCCGATGGCTACACCTTC.

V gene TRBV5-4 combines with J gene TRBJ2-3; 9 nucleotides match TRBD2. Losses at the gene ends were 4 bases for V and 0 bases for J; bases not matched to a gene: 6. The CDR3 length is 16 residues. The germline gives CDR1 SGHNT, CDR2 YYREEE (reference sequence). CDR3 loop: CASSPRTSASTDTQYF. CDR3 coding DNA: TGTGCCAGCAGCCCCCGGACTAGCGCGAGCACAGATACGCAGTATTTT.

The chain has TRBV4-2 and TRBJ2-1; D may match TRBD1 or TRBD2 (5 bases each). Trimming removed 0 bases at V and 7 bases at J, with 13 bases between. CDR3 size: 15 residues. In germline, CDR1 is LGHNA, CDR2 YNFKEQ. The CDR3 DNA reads TGTGCCAGCAGCCAAGAAGGGCCGAGGGGAAATGAGCAGTTCTTC. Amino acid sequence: CASSQEGPRGNEQFF.

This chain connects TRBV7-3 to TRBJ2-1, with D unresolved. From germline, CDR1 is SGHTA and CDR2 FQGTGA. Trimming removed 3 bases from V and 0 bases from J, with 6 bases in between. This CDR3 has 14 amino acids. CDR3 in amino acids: CASSLGVSYNEQFF. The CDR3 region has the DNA TGTGCCAGCAGCTTGGGCGTCTCCTACAATGAGCAGTTCTTC.

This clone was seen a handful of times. CDR3 DNA: TGTGCCAGTTCCTCCAGGAGTCTAGCCAAAAACATTCAGTACTTC. Translation gives CASSSRSLAKNIQYF. The chain has TRBV6-5 and TRBJ2-4; D remains unclear. The CDR3 extends over 15 amino acids. From germline, CDR1 is MNHEY and CDR2 SVGAGI. The V end was cut by 9 bases, the J end by 0 bases, with 15 bases between.

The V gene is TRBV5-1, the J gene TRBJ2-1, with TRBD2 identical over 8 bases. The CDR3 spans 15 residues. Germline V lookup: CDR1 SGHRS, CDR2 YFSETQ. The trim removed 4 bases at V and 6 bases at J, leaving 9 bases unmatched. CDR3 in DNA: TGCGCCAGCAGCACCCAGCGGGCGGGGGGCAATGAGCAGTTCTTC. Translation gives CASSTQRAGGNEQFF. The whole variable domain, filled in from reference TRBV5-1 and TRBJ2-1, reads KAGVTQTPRYLIKTRGQQVTLSCSPISGHRSVSWYQQTPGQGLQFLFEYFSETQRNKGNFPGRFSGRQFSNSRSEMNVSTLELGDSALYLCASSTQRAGGNEQFFGPGTRLTVL.

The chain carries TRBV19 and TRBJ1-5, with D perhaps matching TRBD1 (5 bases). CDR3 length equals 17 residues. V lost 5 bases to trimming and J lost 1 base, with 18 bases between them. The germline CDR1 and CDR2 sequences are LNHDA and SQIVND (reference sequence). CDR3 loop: CASSPPVAGGSNQPQHF. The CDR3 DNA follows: TGTGCCAGTAGTCCCCCAGTAGCGGGGGGGAGCAATCAGCCCCAGCATTTT.

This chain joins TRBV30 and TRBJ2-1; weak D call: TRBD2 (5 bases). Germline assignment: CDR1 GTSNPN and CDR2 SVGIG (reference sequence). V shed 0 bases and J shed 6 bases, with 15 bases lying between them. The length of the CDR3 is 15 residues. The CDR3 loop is CAWSVAEDGFNEQFF. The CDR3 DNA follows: TGTGCCTGGAGTGTAGCGGAGGATGGGTTCAATGAGCAGTTCTTC. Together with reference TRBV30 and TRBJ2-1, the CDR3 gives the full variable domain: SQTIHQWPATLVQPVGSPLSLECTVEGTSNPNLYWYRQAAGRGLQLLFYSVGIGQISSEVPQNLSASRPQDRQFILSSKKLLLSDSGFYLCAWSVAEDGFNEQFFGPGTRLTVL.

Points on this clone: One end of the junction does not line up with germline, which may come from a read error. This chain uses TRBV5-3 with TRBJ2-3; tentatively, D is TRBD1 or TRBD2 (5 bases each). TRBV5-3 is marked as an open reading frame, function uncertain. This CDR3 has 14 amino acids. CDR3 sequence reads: CASSLGDGADTQYF. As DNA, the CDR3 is TGTGCCAGCAGCTTGGGGGACGGAGCAGATACGCAGTATTTT.

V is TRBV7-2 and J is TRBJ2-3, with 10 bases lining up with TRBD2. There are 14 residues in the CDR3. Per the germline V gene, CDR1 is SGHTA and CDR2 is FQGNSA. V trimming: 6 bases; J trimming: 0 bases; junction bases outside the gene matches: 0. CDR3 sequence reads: CASRTSGSTDTQYF. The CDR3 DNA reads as TGTGCCAGCAGGACTAGCGGGAGCACAGATACGCAGTATTTT.

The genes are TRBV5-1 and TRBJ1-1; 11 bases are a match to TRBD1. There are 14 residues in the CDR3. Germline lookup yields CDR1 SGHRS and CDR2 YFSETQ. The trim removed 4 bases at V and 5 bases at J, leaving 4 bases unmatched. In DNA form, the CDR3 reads TGCGCCAGCAGCCTGGACAGGGGGCGGACTGAAGCTTTCTTT. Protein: CASSLDRGRTEAFF.